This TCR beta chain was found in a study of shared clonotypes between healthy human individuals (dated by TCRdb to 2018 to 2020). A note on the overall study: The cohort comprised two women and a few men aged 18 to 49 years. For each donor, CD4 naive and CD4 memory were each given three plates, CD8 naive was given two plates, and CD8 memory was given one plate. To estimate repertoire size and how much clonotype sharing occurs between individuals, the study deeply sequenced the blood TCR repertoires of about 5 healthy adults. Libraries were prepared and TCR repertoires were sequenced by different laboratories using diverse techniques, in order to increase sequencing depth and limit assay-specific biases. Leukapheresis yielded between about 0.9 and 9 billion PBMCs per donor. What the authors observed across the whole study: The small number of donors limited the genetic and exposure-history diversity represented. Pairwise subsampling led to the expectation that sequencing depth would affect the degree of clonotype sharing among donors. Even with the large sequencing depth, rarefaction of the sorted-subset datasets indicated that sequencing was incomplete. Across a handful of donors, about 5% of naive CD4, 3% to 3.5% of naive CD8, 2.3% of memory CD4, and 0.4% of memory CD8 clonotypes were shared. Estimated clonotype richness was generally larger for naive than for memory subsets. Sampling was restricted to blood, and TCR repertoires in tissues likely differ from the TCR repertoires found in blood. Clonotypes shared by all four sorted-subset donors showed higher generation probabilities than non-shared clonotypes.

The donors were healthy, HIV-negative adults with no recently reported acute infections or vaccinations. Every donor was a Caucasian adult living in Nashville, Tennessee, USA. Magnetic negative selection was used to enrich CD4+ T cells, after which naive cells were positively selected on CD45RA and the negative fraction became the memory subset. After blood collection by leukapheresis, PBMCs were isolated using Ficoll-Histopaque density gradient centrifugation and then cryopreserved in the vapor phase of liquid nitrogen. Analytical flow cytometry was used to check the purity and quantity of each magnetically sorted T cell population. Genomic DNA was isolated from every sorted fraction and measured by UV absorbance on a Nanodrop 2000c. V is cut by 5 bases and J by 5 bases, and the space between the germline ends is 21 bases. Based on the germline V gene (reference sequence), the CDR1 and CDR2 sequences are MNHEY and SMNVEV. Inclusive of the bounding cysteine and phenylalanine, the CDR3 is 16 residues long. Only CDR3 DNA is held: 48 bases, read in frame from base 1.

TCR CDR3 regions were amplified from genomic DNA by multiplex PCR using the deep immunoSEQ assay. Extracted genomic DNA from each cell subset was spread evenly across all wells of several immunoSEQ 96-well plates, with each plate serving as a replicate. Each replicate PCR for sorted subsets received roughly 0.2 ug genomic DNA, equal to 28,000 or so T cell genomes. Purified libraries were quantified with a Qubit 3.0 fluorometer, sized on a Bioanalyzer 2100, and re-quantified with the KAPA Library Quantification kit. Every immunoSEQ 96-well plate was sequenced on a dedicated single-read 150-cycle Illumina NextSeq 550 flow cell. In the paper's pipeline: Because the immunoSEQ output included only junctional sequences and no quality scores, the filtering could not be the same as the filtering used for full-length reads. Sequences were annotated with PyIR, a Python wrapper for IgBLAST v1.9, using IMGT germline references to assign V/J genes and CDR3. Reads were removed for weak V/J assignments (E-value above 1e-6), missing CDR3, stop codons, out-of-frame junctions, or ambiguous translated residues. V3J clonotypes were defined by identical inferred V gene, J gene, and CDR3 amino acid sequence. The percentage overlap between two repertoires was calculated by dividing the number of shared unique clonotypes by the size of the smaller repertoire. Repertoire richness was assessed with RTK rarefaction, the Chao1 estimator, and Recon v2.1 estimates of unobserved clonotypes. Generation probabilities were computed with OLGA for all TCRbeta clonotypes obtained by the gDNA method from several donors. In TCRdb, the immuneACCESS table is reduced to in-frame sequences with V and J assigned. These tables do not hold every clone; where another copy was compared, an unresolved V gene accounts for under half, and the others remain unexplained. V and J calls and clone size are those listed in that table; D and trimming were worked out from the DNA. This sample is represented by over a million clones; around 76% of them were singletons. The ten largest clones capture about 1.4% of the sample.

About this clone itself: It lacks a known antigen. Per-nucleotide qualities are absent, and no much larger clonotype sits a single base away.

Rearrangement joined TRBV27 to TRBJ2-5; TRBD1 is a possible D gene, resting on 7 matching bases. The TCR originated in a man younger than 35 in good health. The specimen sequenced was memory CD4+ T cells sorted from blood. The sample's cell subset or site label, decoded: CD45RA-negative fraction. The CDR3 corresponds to CASSILGGGGLETQYF. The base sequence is TGTGCCAGCAGTATTCTGGGTGGAGGGGGCCTTGAGACCCAGTACTTC.